This entry concerns a single TCR beta chain. Its antigen specificity is not known. Base qualities are not provided; no much larger clone lies one nucleotide away. The sample belongs to a study of T cells after somatic rescue of genetic block (dated by TCRdb to 2018 to 2020). Some background on the complete study: The study assessed how robust, over the long term, a T-cell system was when the system had developed through somatic rescue of a genetic block in T-cell development.

The CDR3, cysteine through phenylalanine, is 13 amino acids long. Kept here is only the CDR3 DNA, which spans 39 bases and is read in frame from base 1. The germline V gene gives CDR1 as ENHRY and CDR2 as SYGVKD. The trim is 9 bases for V and 2 bases for J, with a gap of 13 bases between the germline ends. The protocol used for the library was the immunoSEQ multiplex PCR assay. TCRdb took this table from immuneACCESS and kept in-frame rearrangements with V and J called. Such tables lack part of the clones; where checked against another copy, unresolved V genes explain under half of the gap, and the rest is unexplained. In all, the sample holds about 7,400 clones, and about 80% of those were seen once. 25% to 30% of the sample goes to the ten largest clones.

The sequence was collected from a boy younger than 18. This sequence uses TRBV10-3 and TRBJ1-1; the D gene identity is not certain. Sequencing used peripheral blood mononuclear cells (PBMCs). DNA sequence: TGTGCCATAGCCGTGACCGCTAACACTGAAGCTTTCTTT. Translation gives CAIAVTANTEAFF.